These T cell receptor beta chains were read from a single sample in a study of T cells in localized non-small cell lung cancer. Using immunoSEQ multiplex PCR, the repertoire was profiled, and TCRdb retains in-frame clones only, with some absent. The sample has 3,500 to 4,000 clones; around 25% are singletons. The sample was lung tumor tissue, taken before any cancer treatment. The receptors here all came from a woman between 35 and 75 years old with stage I lung adenocarcinoma. The CDR3 runs from the conserved cysteine through the conserved F or W. A D gene is named only where the DNA matches it firmly. Clone size is given for some rows only: seen once, a few or many times, or a class if the clone is expanded.

V gene	J gene	clone size	D gene	CDR3 protein	CDR3 DNA
TRBV6-8	TRBJ1-2	few	TRBD1	CASRPGTGVGYGYTF	TGTGCCAGCAGGCCCGGGACAGGGGTTGGCTATGGCTACACCTTC
TRBV7-5	TRBJ1-4	medium-sized	-	CASSLQGSNEKLFF	TGTGCCAGCAGCTTACAGGGGTCTAATGAAAAACTGTTTTTT
TRBV11-3	TRBJ1-1	-	-	CASSPTGTLTEAFF	TGTGCCAGCAGCCCAACTGGAACGCTCACTGAAGCTTTCTTT
TRBV11-3	TRBJ2-5	few	TRBD2	CASSFGTSGEETQYF	TGTGCCAGCAGCTTTGGGACTAGCGGGGAAGAGACCCAGTACTTC
TRBV6-8	TRBJ1-6	few	-	CASSYEYMNSPLHF	TGTGCCAGCAGTTACGAGTACATGAATTCACCCCTCCACTTT
TRBV6-8	TRBJ2-5	few	-	CASSYEGRQPQYF	TGTGCCAGCAGTTATGAAGGGCGCCAGCCCCAGTACTTC
TRBV1	TRBJ2-3	medium-sized	-	CASSQVPGGSADTQYF	TGCGCCAGCAGCCAAGTTCCAGGGGGCTCCGCAGATACGCAGTATTTT
TRBV6-8	TRBJ1-2	few	-	CASSYSVGYYGYTF	TGTGCCAGCAGTTACTCAGTCGGGTACTATGGCTACACCTTC
TRBV19	TRBJ1-1	-	TRBD1	CASKDRGPTEAFF	TGTGCCAGTAAAGACAGGGGACCCACTGAAGCTTTCTTT
TRBV6-8	TRBJ2-6	-	-	CASSAGDPSGANVLTF	TGTGCCAGCAGTGCAGGTGATCCCTCTGGGGCCAACGTCCTGACTTTC
TRBV14	TRBJ2-3	-	-	CASSLRGDTQYF	TGTGCCAGCAGCCTTCGGGGAGATACGCAGTATTTT
TRBV11-3	TRBJ1-1	-	TRBD1	CASSLTGTGGGTEAFF	TGTGCCAGCAGCCTAACCGGGACAGGGGGTGGCACTGAAGCTTTCTTT
TRBV9	TRBJ2-1	few	-	CASSASGIAYNEQFF	TGTGCCAGCAGCGCCTCAGGGATTGCCTACAATGAGCAGTTCTTC
TRBV30	TRBJ2-3	-	-	CAWSRDPTTDTQYF	TGTGCCTGGAGTCGGGACCCGACAACAGATACGCAGTATTTT
TRBV19	TRBJ1-3	medium-sized	-	CASSITGGNTIYF	TGTGCCAGTAGTATAACGGGCGGAAACACCATATATTTT
TRBV18	TRBJ2-5	-	TRBD2	CASSPGLAGPSAWSQYF	TGTGCCAGCTCACCGGGACTAGCGGGGCCCTCCGCCTGGAGCCAGTACTTC
TRBV6-8	TRBJ2-7	-	-	CASSVRQGLYEQYF	TGTGCCAGCAGTGTAAGGCAGGGTCTCTACGAGCAGTACTTC
TRBV11-3	TRBJ2-5	few	-	CASSQVGGGARGPQETQYF	TGTGCCAGCAGCCAAGTGGGGGGAGGAGCGAGAGGTCCCCAAGAGACCCAGTACTTC
TRBV28	TRBJ2-7	few	TRBD1	CASSLTPSTGANIFSYEQYF	TGTGCCAGCAGTTTAACCCCATCGACAGGGGCTAACATTTTCTCCTACGAGCAGTACTTC
TRBV6-8	TRBJ2-7	-	TRBD1	CASRNRGSRYEQYF	TGTGCCAGCAGAAACAGGGGGTCAAGATACGAGCAGTACTTC
TRBV5-1	TRBJ1-1	-	-	CASSFDLGTSNTEAFF	TGCGCCAGCAGCTTTGACCTAGGGACATCGAACACTGAAGCTTTCTTT
TRBV14	TRBJ2-2	-	-	CASSQESPPWDIHTGELFF	TGTGCCAGCAGCCAAGAGAGTCCCCCGTGGGACATCCACACCGGGGAGCTGTTTTTT
TRBV30	TRBJ2-5	few	-	CAWSISLQETQYF	TGTGCCTGGAGTATTAGCCTACAAGAGACCCAGTACTTC
TRBV19	TRBJ2-2	-	-	CASSDLGGTGELFF	TGTGCCAGTAGTGACCTCGGGGGCACCGGGGAGCTGTTTTTT
TRBV15	TRBJ1-2	-	-	CATSRDPGSHYGYTF	TGTGCCACCAGCAGAGATCCCGGTAGTCACTATGGCTACACCTTC
TRBV11-3	TRBJ1-5	few	-	CASSLVDSNQPQHF	TGTGCCAGCAGCTTAGTAGATAGCAATCAGCCCCAGCATTTT
TRBV9	TRBJ1-6	-	-	CASSVLPMDNSPLHF	TGTGCCAGCAGCGTACTGCCGATGGATAATTCACCCCTCCACTTT
TRBV6-8	TRBJ1-2	medium-sized	-	CASSETENYGYTF	TGTGCCAGCAGTGAGACCGAGAACTATGGCTACACCTTC
TRBV28	TRBJ2-1	-	TRBD2	CASSPWTSGGNEQFF	TGTGCCAGCAGCCCGTGGACTAGCGGGGGCAATGAGCAGTTCTTC
TRBV6-8	TRBJ2-1	few	-	CASSWEASSYNEQFF	TGTGCCAGCAGTTGGGAGGCGAGCTCCTACAATGAGCAGTTCTTC
TRBV11-3	TRBJ1-5	few	-	CASSVDPAGDWDQPQHF	TGTGCCAGCAGCGTGGATCCAGCGGGGGATTGGGATCAGCCCCAGCATTTT
TRBV9	TRBJ2-1	medium-sized	TRBD2	CASSLGTSYGSSYNEQFF	TGTGCCAGCAGCCTCGGGACTAGCTACGGAAGCTCCTACAATGAGCAGTTCTTC
TRBV11-3	TRBJ1-3	medium-sized	-	CASSQGGGQRGNTIYF	TGTGCCAGCAGTCAAGGCGGGGGACAAAGAGGAAACACCATATATTTT
TRBV19	TRBJ1-1	few	TRBD1	CASSIVRGPEAFF	TGTGCCAGTAGTATTGTCAGGGGGCCTGAAGCTTTCTTT
TRBV6-8	TRBJ1-6	-	TRBD1	CAASGTGVVDSPLHF	TGTGCAGCTTCCGGGACAGGGGTAGTTGATTCACCCCTCCACTTT
TRBV6-8	TRBJ2-7	few	TRBD1	CASSYRDRAFKEEQYF	TGTGCCAGCAGTTACCGTGACAGGGCTTTTAAAGAGGAGCAGTACTTC
TRBV15	TRBJ1-1	-	TRBD1	CATSRDRAGTGTGRFGAFF	TGTGCCACCAGCAGAGACCGAGCCGGAACCGGGACAGGGAGGTTCGGAGCTTTCTTT
TRBV9	TRBJ2-7	few	-	CASSADSVSYEQYF	TGTGCCAGCAGTGCCGATTCGGTGTCCTACGAGCAGTACTTC
TRBV19	TRBJ2-4	-	-	CASIGAPPRDIQYF	TGTGCCAGTATTGGGGCCCCTCCTCGGGACATTCAGTACTTC